This T cell receptor beta chain was obtained from a study of blood T cell repertoires in COVID-19. Study-level background: Samples representing acute and convalescent COVID-19 were sourced from the United States, Italy and Spain.

Germline V lookup: CDR1 MNHEY, CDR2 SVGEGT. The ends lost 6 bases at V and 4 bases at J; junction bases unmatched: 17. The CDR3 is made up of 17 amino acids. Libraries were prepared by immunoSEQ multiplex PCR; TCRdb keeps only in-frame clonotypes and omits some of them. This table holds a few hundred thousand clones, just under 90% found once. In terms of age and location, participants ranged from roughly 18 to 100 years and lived in under 30 US areas. Participants were placed into cohorts based on the clinical history they reported. Donors of Cohort 3 who recovered were those that had two negative PCRs, clearance, or symptom resolution.

The TCR was taken from a woman between 50 and 59 years old who had recovered from COVID-19. Sequencing was done on a sample of PBMCs or T cells enriched from blood (not recorded which). The chain joins TRBV6-2 or TRBV6-3 to TRBJ1-2; 7 positions match TRBD1. The CDR3 here is CASSDRGRQGASYGYTF. The CDR3 DNA follows: TGTGCCAGCAGCGACCGAGGGAGACAGGGTGCTAGCTATGGCTACACCTTC.